These 30 T cell receptor beta chains share one sample of origin, sequenced in a study of blood T cell repertoires in COVID-19. The repertoire was sequenced with immunoSEQ multiplex PCR; TCRdb's copy has only in-frame clones and lacks some. The repertoire holds 110,000 to 150,000 clones, with 88% as singletons. The sequencing input was peripheral blood. The receptor source for this set is a woman aged 50 to 65 with acute or convalescent COVID-19.

V is TRBV12-3 or TRBV12-4 and J is TRBJ1-2; no clear D. The CDR3 loop spans 13 amino acids. V was clipped by 10 bases and J by 4 bases, with 16 bases between them. Here the CDR3 reads CATLARITYGYTF. The CDR3 coding sequence is TGTGCCACCCTGGCTAGGATAACCTATGGCTACACCTTC.

The chain joins TRBV5-1 to TRBJ2-5; 13 bases are a match to TRBD2. The V and J ends lost 0 bases and 3 bases, in that order; junction bases with no gene match: 5. CDR1 and CDR2 (germline): SGHRS, YFSETQ. The CDR3 runs 17 residues. CDR3 nucleotides: TGCGCCAGCAGCTTGGTTACAGGACTAGCGGGGGAAGAGACCCAGTACTTC. Protein: CASSLVTGLAGEETQYF. The full variable domain, completed using reference TRBV5-1 and TRBJ2-5, is KAGVTQTPRYLIKTRGQQVTLSCSPISGHRSVSWYQQTPGQGLQFLFEYFSETQRNKGNFPGRFSGRQFSNSRSEMNVSTLELGDSALYLCASSLVTGLAGEETQYFGPGTRLLVL.

This clone was seen once. The chain employs TRBV6-5 and TRBJ1-5; D gene unclear. Germline-derived CDR1 and CDR2 are MNHEY and SVGAGI. The CDR3 extends over 13 amino acids. Trimming removed 6 bases from V and 0 bases from J, with 6 bases in between. Here the CDR3 DNA reads TGTGCCAGCAGATCAAATAGCAATCAGCCCCAGCATTTT. Protein sequence: CASRSNSNQPQHF.

The chain employs TRBV3-1 (or the pseudogene TRBV3-2) and TRBJ2-7, with 12 bases matching TRBD2. The CDR3 spans 14 residues. The junction had 2 bases not matched to a gene; V was cut back by 4 bases and J by 4 bases. Germline CDR1 reads LGHDT; CDR2 reads YNNKEL (reference sequence). CDR3 nucleotide sequence: TGTGCCAGCAGCCGGACTAGCGGGAAGTACGAGCAGTACTTC. It is translated as CASSRTSGKYEQYF.

In its sample, this clone was seen a few times. The chain combines TRBV28 with TRBJ1-4; 7 bases fit TRBD1. Looked up from germline, CDR1 is MDHEN and CDR2 is SYDVKM. The junction had 12 bases not matched to a gene; V was cut back by 6 bases and J by 8 bases. This CDR3 is 15 amino acids long. The CDR3 is CASSSTGAAVEKLFF. CDR3 DNA: TGTGCCAGCAGCTCCACAGGGGCCGCGGTGGAAAAACTGTTTTTT.

V is TRBV18 and J is TRBJ1-2; unclear D gene. Trimming left V 4 bases short and J 2 bases short, with 14 bases between. There are 15 residues in the CDR3. Per the germline V gene, CDR1 is KGHSH and CDR2 is LQKENI. The CDR3 sequence is CASSRNTQLNYGYTF. CDR3 DNA: TGTGCCAGCTCACGAAATACACAGTTGAACTATGGCTACACCTTC.

V and J are TRBV9 and TRBJ1-1; weak D call: TRBD1 (6 bases). Germline V lookup: CDR1 SGDLS, CDR2 YYNGEE. V was pared by 2 bases and J by 6 bases, with 11 bases between. This CDR3 comprises 13 residues. The CDR3 nucleotides are TGTGCCAGCAGCGTGGGGACAATCTCTGAAGCTTTCTTT. Its translation is CASSVGTISEAFF.

This clone was counted only a few times. The CDR3 DNA is TGTGCCATCGGTGAAGCAGAGACCCAGTACTTC. As protein: CAIGEAETQYF. The chain joins TRBV24-1 to TRBJ2-5; D call uncertain. CDR3 length: 11 residues. Trimming stripped 11 bases from V and 4 bases from J, with 10 bases between. Germline-derived CDR1 and CDR2 are KGHDR and SFDVKD.

The genes are TRBV3-1 (or the pseudogene TRBV3-2) and TRBJ1-1; D is perhaps TRBD1 (5 bases). This CDR3 has 15 residues. Germline V gives CDR1 LGHDT, CDR2 YNNKEL (reference sequence). Trimming removed 6 bases at V and 3 bases at J, with 17 bases between. The CDR3 loop is CASSPRALGDTEAFF. The CDR3 DNA reads TGTGCCAGCAGTCCTCGGGCCCTAGGGGACACTGAAGCTTTCTTT.

The chain combines TRBV18 with TRBJ2-1, with 11 bases lining up with TRBD2. CDR3 length equals 15 residues. The trim removed 4 bases at V and 5 bases at J, leaving 4 bases unmatched. CDR1 and CDR2 (germline): KGHSH, LQKENI. For the CDR3, the DNA is TGTGCCAGCTCACTAGCGGGAGGGCCTGACAATGAGCAGTTCTTC. This encodes CASSLAGGPDNEQFF.

The chain recombines TRBV5-6 with TRBJ2-7; no clear D. This CDR3 region has 12 residues. Germline loops: CDR1 SGHDT, CDR2 YYEEEE. V was clipped by 0 bases and J by 3 bases, with 4 bases between them. Written as DNA, the CDR3 is TGTGCCAGCAGCTTGGCCAGCTACGAGCAGTACTTC. Amino acids: CASSLASYEQYF.

V is TRBV18 and J is TRBJ2-7; 9 bases map to TRBD1. The CDR3 is made up of 16 amino acids. Germline CDR1 reads KGHSH; CDR2 reads LQKENI. J lost 2 bases, V lost 3 bases, and 8 bases had no gene match. CDR3 residues: CASSPRPGQGPYEQYF. The CDR3 coding sequence is TGTGCCAGCTCACCTCGTCCGGGACAGGGTCCCTACGAGCAGTACTTC.

This rearrangement joins TRBV3-1 (or the pseudogene TRBV3-2) to TRBJ1-6; D unresolved. V was clipped by 11 bases and J by 7 bases, with 15 bases between them. The CDR3 has 13 amino acids. In germline, CDR1 is LGHDT, CDR2 YNNKEL (reference sequence). CDR3 amino acids: CAAKGGPNSPLHF. The CDR3 DNA follows: TGTGCCGCCAAGGGAGGGCCAAATTCACCCCTCCACTTT.

V gene TRBV3-1 (or the pseudogene TRBV3-2) combines with J gene TRBJ2-3; D gene ambiguous. The V and J ends lost 4 bases and 6 bases respectively, with 8 bases between them. Germline CDR1 reads LGHDT; CDR2 reads YNNKEL (reference sequence). The CDR3 has 12 amino acids. The CDR3 nucleotides read TGTGCCAGCAGCCCCCGTGTCGATACGCAGTATTTT. Its protein product is CASSPRVDTQYF.

The chain links TRBV9 to TRBJ2-3, with TRBD2 matching 8 bases. Germline V gene sequence: CDR1 SGDLS, CDR2 YYNGEE. This CDR3 is built from 14 residues. V lost 3 bases, J lost 5 bases, and 5 bases stayed unmatched. CDR3 in DNA: TGTGCCAGCAGCGCTGGACTAGCAGGAGATACGCAGTATTTT. Its translation: CASSAGLAGDTQYF.

This rearrangement joins TRBV30 to TRBJ1-6, with D perhaps TRBD1 (6 bases). V dropped 1 base and J dropped 10 bases, with 11 bases sitting between them. CDR1 is GTSNPN, CDR2 SVGIG, per germline (reference sequence). The CDR3 covers 13 residues. DNA for the CDR3: TGTGCCTGGAGTGGAGGGGGAGGGTCACCCCTCCACTTT. This encodes CAWSGGGGSPLHF. The entire variable domain, with the rest obtained from reference TRBV30 and TRBJ1-6, is as follows: SQTIHQWPATLVQPVGSPLSLECTVEGTSNPNLYWYRQAAGRGLQLLFYSVGIGQISSEVPQNLSASRPQDRQFILSSKKLLLSDSGFYLCAWSGGGGSPLHFGNGTRLTVT.

This rearrangement joins TRBV3-1 (or the pseudogene TRBV3-2) to TRBJ2-5; 8 bases line up with TRBD1. The germline CDR1 and CDR2 sequences are LGHDT and YNNKEL (reference sequence). The ends lost 3 bases at V and 3 bases at J; junction bases unmatched: 12. The CDR3 is made up of 17 amino acids. The CDR3 sequence: CASSHPLTDRVKETQYF. The CDR3 region has the DNA TGTGCCAGCAGCCACCCCCTTACGGACAGGGTAAAAGAGACCCAGTACTTC.

This rearrangement joins TRBV3-1 (or the pseudogene TRBV3-2) to TRBJ2-1; D call uncertain. Between the trimmed V and J ends, which lost 0 bases and 8 bases, there was a span of 8 bases. The CDR3 is 13 residues long. The germline CDR1 and CDR2 sequences are LGHDT and YNNKEL (reference sequence). CDR3 protein: CASSQDPSYEQFF. CDR3 bases: TGTGCCAGCAGCCAAGATCCGTCGTATGAGCAGTTCTTC.

The chain carries TRBV24-1 and TRBJ2-2; D call uncertain. The germline V and J ends were trimmed by 10 bases and 6 bases, with 17 bases remaining between them. The germline CDR1 and CDR2 sequences are KGHDR and SFDVKD. The CDR3 loop spans 14 amino acids. CDR3 bases: TGTGCCACAAGACCTCCGGGTTATCCCGGGGAGCTGTTTTTT. Protein sequence: CATRPPGYPGELFF.

The rearrangement links TRBV19 to TRBJ2-2, with 8 bases lining up with TRBD2. This CDR3 is 16 amino acids long. CDR1 is LNHDA, CDR2 SQIVND, per germline (reference sequence). V lost 3 bases to trimming and J lost 5 bases; unmatched junction nucleotides: 8. CDR3 in amino acids: CASSIAGGAGTGELFF. The CDR3 DNA follows: TGTGCCAGTAGTATCGCCGGGGGGGCCGGGACCGGGGAGCTGTTTTTT.

J is TRBJ2-3 and V is TRBV19, with D possibly matching TRBD1 (5 bases). Germline CDR1 and CDR2: LNHDA and SQIVND (reference sequence). This CDR3 has 15 residues. Deletions cut 3 bases from V and 1 base from J, with 11 bases between. The CDR3 nucleotides are TGTGCCAGTAGTATTGGGCTCAGGGGCACAGATACGCAGTATTTT. Its translation is CASSIGLRGTDTQYF.

The genes are TRBV24-1 and TRBJ1-1, with a possible D match to TRBD1 (5 bases). Trimming took 9 bases from V and 4 from J, leaving 11 bases between them. The CDR3 runs to 12 residues. The germline CDR1 and CDR2 sequences are KGHDR and SFDVKD. The CDR3 DNA sequence: TGTGCCACCCAAGGGGTGAGCACTGAAGCTTTCTTT. Protein: CATQGVSTEAFF.

The V and J genes are TRBV5-6 and TRBJ1-2, with 7 bases matching TRBD1. The CDR3 consists of 16 residues. CDR1 and CDR2 (germline): SGHDT, YYEEEE. The ends lost 0 bases at V and 0 bases at J; junction bases unmatched: 5. DNA of the CDR3: TGTGCCAGCAGCTTGGCCGCGGACAGGCCTAACTATGGCTACACCTTC. Its translation: CASSLAADRPNYGYTF.

This chain links TRBV6-5 with TRBJ2-3; the match to TRBD2 covers 9 bases. The CDR3 consists of 15 residues. Germline CDR1 reads MNHEY; CDR2 reads SVGAGI. V lost 7 bases to trimming and J lost 2 bases; unmatched junction nucleotides: 7. In DNA, the CDR3 is TGTGCCAGCACCTCACTAGCGGGCTTCACAGATACGCAGTATTTT. Protein: CASTSLAGFTDTQYF.

Comment on this clone: This same CDR3 is encoded by further DNA sequences in the sample. The J gene is TRBJ2-1, the V gene TRBV7-3; D gene ambiguous. Trimming left V 1 base short and J 3 bases short, with 10 bases between. CDR1 SGHTA and CDR2 FQGTGA come from the germline V gene. The CDR3 is 15 amino acids. The CDR3 DNA sequence: TGTGCCAGCAGCTTAAACAGCAACCTCTACAATGAGCAGTTCTTC. As protein: CASSLNSNLYNEQFF.

The chain carries TRBV3-1 (or the pseudogene TRBV3-2) and TRBJ1-6; the D is unclear. Germline V lookup: CDR1 LGHDT, CDR2 YNNKEL (reference sequence). This CDR3 is built from 13 residues. V dropped 7 bases and J dropped 8 bases, with 12 bases sitting between them. The CDR3 region has the DNA TGTGCCAGCACCGACATAAATCATTCACCCCTCCACTTT. Translated: CASTDINHSPLHF.

The chain links TRBV6-6 to TRBJ1-4; D unclear. The CDR3 runs 15 residues. The germline CDR1 and CDR2 sequences are MNHNY and SVGAGI (reference sequence). The V end was cut by 4 bases, the J end by 7 bases, with 16 bases between. Here the CDR3 reads CASSSHGTGSEKLFF. In DNA, the CDR3 is TGTGCCAGCAGTTCCCACGGTACGGGTAGTGAAAAACTGTTTTTT.

The chain uses TRBV14 and TRBJ1-1; D may be TRBD1 (6 bases). Germline lookup yields CDR1 SGHDN and CDR2 FVKESK. The CDR3 has 15 residues. The V end was cut by 6 bases, the J end by 1 base, with 15 bases between. The CDR3 here is CASRHYTGTNTEAFF. CDR3 coding DNA: TGTGCCAGCAGGCATTATACAGGGACGAACACTGAAGCTTTCTTT.

The chain carries TRBV5-1 and TRBJ2-5; D might be TRBD2 (5 bases). CDR1 is SGHRS, CDR2 YFSETQ, per germline. This CDR3 has 16 residues. V gave up 0 bases and J gave up 10 bases, with 22 bases separating them. CDR3 loop: CASSLVGRSLGRDQYF. The CDR3 DNA reads as TGCGCCAGCAGCTTGGTTGGCAGGAGCTTGGGGAGAGACCAGTACTTC.

This clone was detected only once. The rearrangement joins TRBV11-2 to TRBJ2-3; 15 bases are a match to TRBD2. In germline, CDR1 is SGHAT, CDR2 FQNNGV. With 5 bases clipped from V and 2 bases from J, the junction kept 8 bases outside the gene matches. The CDR3 runs 18 residues. Here the CDR3 reads CASSHGLAGGRATDTQYF. DNA for the CDR3: TGTGCCAGCAGCCATGGACTAGCGGGAGGGAGAGCCACAGATACGCAGTATTTT.